Listed below are T cell receptor beta chains from one sample, sequenced in a study of blood T cell repertoires in COVID-19. Clones were sequenced by immunoSEQ multiplex PCR, and TCRdb holds only the in-frame ones, with some missing. The sample shows about 180,000 clones, about 83% of them seen only once. Sample: PBMCs or T cells enriched from blood (not recorded which). These receptors all stem from a woman aged 30 to 39 who had recovered from COVID-19. Both conserved end residues are part of each CDR3. The D gene is left open where the match is weak. Size is stated for part of the rows, as once, few or many counts, or as a class when the clone is expanded.

abundance | d_gene | j_gene | v_gene | CDR3aa | CDR3nt
NA | TRBD1 | TRBJ2-7 | TRBV6-5 | CASSYSRQGPYEQYF | TGTGCCAGCAGTTACTCGAGACAGGGACCCTACGAGCAGTACTTC
NA | NA | TRBJ1-2 | TRBV4-1 | CASRPLTQGNYGYTF | TGCGCCAGCAGACCTCTCACTCAGGGGAACTATGGCTACACCTTC
NA | NA | TRBJ1-1 | TRBV19 | CASSIGAEAFF | TGTGCCAGTAGTATAGGCGCTGAAGCTTTCTTT
NA | NA | TRBJ2-1 | TRBV7-2 | CASSLWGHEVTYNEQFF | TGTGCCAGCAGTCTATGGGGACACGAAGTGACCTACAATGAGCAGTTCTTC
once | TRBD1 | TRBJ1-2 | TRBV12-3/TRBV12-4 | CASSLDRGQFYTF | TGTGCCAGCAGCCTGGACAGGGGGCAATTCTACACCTTC
NA | NA | TRBJ1-1 | TRBV25-1 | CASSPVESRTEAFF | TGTGCCAGCTCCCCGGTGGAGTCCCGCACTGAAGCTTTCTTT
NA | TRBD1 | TRBJ2-1 | TRBV29-1 | CSARLGRGTYNEQFF | TGCAGCGCCAGGTTGGGCAGGGGGACCTACAATGAGCAGTTCTTC
NA | TRBD2 | TRBJ2-7 | TRBV6-5 | CASSSGLAGRDEQYF | TGTGCCAGCAGCTCGGGACTAGCGGGACGGGACGAGCAGTACTTC
NA | NA | TRBJ2-7 | TRBV12-3/TRBV12-4 | CASSSRARQYF | TGTGCCAGCAGTTCCAGGGCAAGGCAGTACTTC
NA | NA | TRBJ2-2 | TRBV11-3 | CASSLGGGDTGELFF | TGTGCCAGCAGCCTGGGAGGGGGAGACACCGGGGAGCTGTTTTTT
NA | NA | TRBJ1-1 | TRBV5-1 | CASSTDGMNTEAFF | TGCGCCAGCAGCACGGACGGGATGAACACTGAAGCTTTCTTT
NA | NA | TRBJ2-7 | TRBV15 | CATSRPKNGNYEQYF | TGTGCCACCAGCCGCCCTAAGAACGGGAACTACGAGCAGTACTTC
few | TRBD1 | TRBJ1-2 | TRBV3-1/TRBV3-2 | CASSQMEGARGYTF | TGTGCCAGCAGCCAAATGGAGGGGGCGAGGGGCTACACCTTC
NA | TRBD1 | TRBJ1-5 | TRBV5-5 | CASSPKGQGLYSNQPQHF | TGTGCCAGCAGCCCAAAAGGACAGGGACTCTATAGCAATCAGCCCCAGCATTTT
NA | TRBD1 | TRBJ2-4 | TRBV27 | CASSLAQGTPDQYF | TGTGCCAGCAGTTTAGCACAGGGGACACCTGATCAGTACTTC
NA | TRBD1 | TRBJ1-2 | TRBV5-6 | CASSLGTGNYGYTF | TGTGCCAGCAGCTTGGGGACAGGAAACTATGGCTACACCTTC
NA | NA | TRBJ1-5 | TRBV28 | CARVGVSNQPQHF | TGTGCCAGAGTAGGGGTAAGCAATCAGCCCCAGCATTTT
NA | NA | TRBJ1-1 | TRBV29-1 | CSVEEDGTEAFF | TGCAGCGTTGAGGAGGATGGCACTGAAGCTTTCTTT
NA | TRBD1 | TRBJ1-6 | TRBV2 | CASSMGQGGNSPLHF | TGTGCCAGCAGTATGGGACAGGGCGGTAATTCACCCCTCCACTTT
NA | NA | TRBJ2-5 | TRBV9 | CASSAHVADQETQYF | TGTGCCAGCAGCGCCCACGTAGCGGACCAAGAGACCCAGTACTTC
few | TRBD2 | TRBJ2-1 | TRBV2 | CASSEEVTSGNYNEQFF | TGTGCCAGCAGTGAAGAGGTAACTAGCGGGAACTACAATGAGCAGTTCTTC
NA | NA | TRBJ1-2 | TRBV28 | CAGQNINNYGYTF | TGTGCCGGGCAGAATATTAATAACTATGGCTACACCTTC
NA | TRBD2 | TRBJ2-7 | TRBV27 | CASSLRGGYEQYF | TGTGCCAGCAGTTTAAGGGGAGGGTACGAGCAGTACTTC
NA | NA | TRBJ1-3 | TRBV11-2 | CASSLGRTGNTIYF | TGTGCCAGCAGCTTGGGCAGGACTGGAAACACCATATATTTT
NA | TRBD2 | TRBJ2-1 | TRBV11-2 | CASSFLAGASYNEQFF | TGTGCCAGCAGCTTTTTAGCGGGGGCCTCCTACAATGAGCAGTTCTTC
NA | NA | TRBJ2-7 | TRBV6-2/TRBV6-3 | CASSYLEQQDEQYF | TGTGCCAGCAGTTACCTGGAGCAACAGGACGAGCAGTACTTC
NA | TRBD1 | TRBJ2-5 | TRBV2 | CASTTIKTGEETQYF | TGTGCCAGCACTACGATAAAGACAGGGGAAGAGACCCAGTACTTC
NA | NA | TRBJ2-1 | TRBV4-1 | CASSQLTTGSGEQFF | TGCGCCAGCAGCCAATTAACCACAGGGTCGGGTGAGCAGTTCTTC
NA | NA | TRBJ2-3 | TRBV30 | CAWSSGLLSTDTQYF | TGTGCCTGGAGTTCGGGACTCCTTAGCACAGATACGCAGTATTTT
many | TRBD1 | TRBJ2-1 | TRBV14 | CASSLRGMPYNEQFF | TGTGCCAGCAGCCTCAGGGGGATGCCTTACAATGAGCAGTTCTTC
NA | TRBD1 | TRBJ1-2 | TRBV24-1 | CATSESGTAGYGYTF | TGTGCCACCAGTGAATCGGGGACAGCCGGCTATGGCTACACCTTC
NA | NA | TRBJ1-5 | TRBV5-1 | CASSTASNQPQHF | TGCGCCAGCTCGACAGCTAGCAATCAGCCCCAGCATTTT
once | TRBD2 | TRBJ2-2 | TRBV27 | CASSDIAGWPGELFF | TGTGCCAGCAGCGATATAGCGGGATGGCCCGGGGAGCTGTTTTTT
NA | NA | TRBJ1-5 | TRBV19 | CASSIAGRGSNQPQHF | TGTGCCAGTAGTATAGCTGGCAGGGGAAGCAATCAGCCCCAGCATTTT
NA | TRBD1 | TRBJ1-2 | TRBV5-1 | CASRVWWDSYGYTF | TGCGCCAGCAGAGTTTGGTGGGACAGCTATGGCTACACCTTC
NA | TRBD2 | TRBJ2-1 | TRBV19 | CASSIGGSEVNEQFF | TGTGCCAGTAGTATTGGCGGGAGTGAAGTTAATGAGCAGTTCTTC
NA | NA | TRBJ2-7 | TRBV9 | CASSSTRFFREQYF | TGTGCCAGCAGCAGTACCAGGTTTTTTAGGGAGCAGTACTTC
NA | NA | TRBJ1-2 | TRBV5-1 | CASRRAGENYGYTF | TGCGCCAGCAGGAGGGCTGGGGAGAACTATGGCTACACCTTC
NA | TRBD2 | TRBJ2-1 | TRBV6-4 | CASSSSSGDYNEQFF | TGTGCCAGCAGTTCCTCTAGCGGGGATTACAATGAGCAGTTCTTC
NA | TRBD1 | TRBJ1-1 | TRBV10-3 | CAISESRTGSNTEAFF | TGTGCCATCAGTGAGTCCCGGACAGGGTCTAACACTGAAGCTTTCTTT
NA | NA | TRBJ2-7 | TRBV7-9 | CASSTPSSSYEQYF | TGTGCCAGCAGCACCCCTAGCAGTTCCTACGAGCAGTACTTC
NA | TRBD2 | TRBJ2-2 | TRBV5-8 | CASSRRGAEREYPGELFF | TGTGCCAGCAGCCGCAGGGGTGCGGAGCGGGAGTACCCCGGGGAGCTGTTTTTT
NA | NA | TRBJ2-3 | TRBV4-1 | CASSQDLLVLSTDTQYF | TGCGCCAGCAGCCAAGACCTACTAGTGTTAAGCACAGATACGCAGTATTTT
NA | TRBD1 | TRBJ1-1 | TRBV27 | CASSLFPPRPGTGAGNTEAFF | TGTGCCAGCAGTTTGTTCCCACCTCGACCCGGGACAGGGGCGGGGAACACTGAAGCTTTCTTT
NA | NA | TRBJ2-1 | TRBV7-7 | CASSLGTVSRNEQFF | TGTGCTAGCAGCTTAGGGACTGTTTCCCGCAATGAGCAGTTCTTC
NA | TRBD1 | TRBJ2-7 | TRBV4-1 | CASSQDMTGAYEQYF | TGCGCCAGCAGCCAAGATATGACAGGGGCCTACGAGCAGTACTTC
NA | TRBD1 | TRBJ2-3 | TRBV3-1/TRBV3-2 | CASSRQGAKGDTQYF | TGTGCCAGCAGCCGACAGGGGGCAAAGGGAGATACGCAGTATTTT